This TCR beta chain was recovered during a study of lymphopenia after photon versus proton radiotherapy. V lost 2 bases and J lost 7; bases outside the gene matches: 6. The CDR3 extends over 15 amino acids. Germline CDR1 reads MNHNS; CDR2 reads SASEGT. Assay: immunoSEQ multiplex PCR; the TCRdb copy retains only in-frame clones and omits some. Counted here are 65,000 to 85,000 clones, approximately 90% occurring once; the ten biggest clones make up 2.2%. The chain joins TRBV6-1 to TRBJ2-1, with 9 bases that match TRBD2. Sequenced here: peripheral blood, sampled from a patient treated with photon-based radiotherapy. This clonotype was sampled from a woman aged 35 to 49 with cholangiocarcinoma. The CDR3 is CASSEQGLATNEQFF. In DNA, the CDR3 is TGTGCCAGCAGTGAACAGGGACTAGCAACGAATGAGCAGTTCTTC.